The present TCR beta chain was sequenced within a study of CD8 T cells in ankylosing spondylitis (TCRdb year 2017). Study-wide context: The study profiled T cell receptor beta repertoires in healthy donors and ankylosing spondylitis patients to find disease-linked TCR variants. Peripheral blood was sampled, and synovial fluid was additionally collected from ankylosing spondylitis patients. The whole study cohort included some 100 healthy donors and 25 ankylosing spondylitis patients. What the authors observed across the whole study: A TCR beta motif of several highly homologous amino acid variants appeared characteristic of blood from ankylosing spondylitis patients. Some motif variants had previously been reported in the synovial fluid and blood of reactive arthritis patients, which suggests shared mechanisms of disease initiation. The disease-linked clones had a CD8+ phenotype and were found at relatively low frequencies in peripheral blood. The disease-linked clones were reported to be significantly enriched in matched synovial fluid samples from ankylosing spondylitis patients.

Compared with germline, V lacks 5 bases and J lacks 9 bases; bases without a gene match: 10. CDR1 and CDR2 were assigned from the germline V gene as MNHEY and SVGAGI. The CDR3 goes from the cysteine to the phenylalanine over 15 residues. The entry retains the CDR3 DNA only, 45 bases that are in frame from base 1. Instrument on record: Illumina HiSeq 2500. Quantitative 5'-RACE with molecular barcodes was used to prepare TCR beta libraries. As for the authors' bioinformatics: Disease-linked TCR variants were identified with a new computational method built on a probabilistic model of VDJ rearrangement. TCRdb passed the public sequencing reads through fastp at Q25 and MiXCR, retaining productive beta sequences. Rows are combined by CDR3 protein, so each entry shows the most common genes and DNA. The V and J calls were not made by the authors but by TCRdb's processing. Across this sample there are about 31,000 distinct CDR3 sequences, with roughly 7.9% seen only once. Of the sample, roughly 10% falls within the top ten clones.

As to this clonotype: There is no known antigen for this receptor. Within one base of it there is no much larger clone, and no base qualities were kept.

The chain links TRBV6-5 with TRBJ2-1, and TRBD2 matches 10 of the central bases. The TCR comes from a male donor with ankylosing spondylitis or in good health (not recorded which). Material: blood, either unsorted or a sorted T cell fraction (not recorded which). The nucleotide sequence is given as TGTGCCAGCAGTGTCCTAGCGGGAGTTACCCTTGAGCAGTTCTTC. Translated, this gives CASSVLAGVTLEQFF.